The 5 T cell receptor beta chains in this list originate from one sample, sequenced in a study of blood T cell repertoires in COVID-19. Generated by immunoSEQ multiplex PCR, the TCRdb table keeps only in-frame clones and is missing some. The table records approximately 270,000 clones, around 90% of them present only once. The specimen was PBMCs or T cells enriched from blood (not recorded which). Receptor source: a woman aged 25 to 39 with acute COVID-19.

This chain links TRBV4-2 with TRBJ2-2, with 10 bases lining up with TRBD2. The CDR3 has 18 amino acids. Trimming took 1 base from V and 4 from J; bases not matched to a gene: 9. Germline CDR1 and CDR2: LGHNA and YNFKEQ. CDR3: CASSQGGLAGVGTGELFF. CDR3 nucleotide sequence: TGTGCCAGCAGCCAAGGGGGGCTAGCGGGAGTGGGCACCGGGGAGCTGTTTTTT.

The V and J genes are TRBV29-1 and TRBJ2-3; 9 bases are shared with TRBD1. CDR1 SQVTM and CDR2 ANQGSEA come from the germline V gene. Trimming took 0 bases from V and 4 from J; bases not matched to a gene: 17. The length of the CDR3 is 19 residues. DNA of the CDR3: TGCAGCGTTGAAGATATTTGGCACCGGGACAGGGAAGGTGCAGATACGCAGTATTTT. The encoded protein is CSVEDIWHRDREGADTQYF.

In this sample, this clone turned up once. The V and J genes are TRBV5-1 and TRBJ2-1; perhaps TRBD2 as D (9 bases). CDR1 and CDR2 (germline): SGHRS, YFSETQ. CDR3 length: 20 residues. V was clipped by 0 bases and J by 3 bases, with 25 bases between them. This CDR3 is CASSLERTGIAGDYYNEQFF. The CDR3 bases are TGCGCCAGCAGCTTGGAGAGGACAGGGATAGCGGGAGACTACTACAATGAGCAGTTCTTC.

The J gene is TRBJ2-1, the V gene TRBV7-6, with TRBD2 identical over 9 bases. This CDR3 is built from 17 residues. Germline lookup yields CDR1 SGHVS and CDR2 FNYEAQ. The trim removed 4 bases at V and 4 bases at J, leaving 11 bases unmatched. Here the CDR3 DNA reads TGTGCCAGCAGCTCAGGGGTGGCGGGAGGGTTTTACAATGAGCAGTTCTTC. Protein: CASSSGVAGGFYNEQFF.

This sequence joins TRBV7-6 and TRBJ2-1; D gene ambiguous. CDR1 is SGHVS, CDR2 FNYEAQ, per germline. V was pared by 5 bases and J by 0 bases, with 20 bases between. This CDR3 contains 18 residues. CDR3 residues: CASSPNPSGSSSYNEQFF. CDR3 nucleotides: TGTGCCAGCAGCCCGAATCCTAGTGGGTCAAGCTCCTACAATGAGCAGTTCTTC.